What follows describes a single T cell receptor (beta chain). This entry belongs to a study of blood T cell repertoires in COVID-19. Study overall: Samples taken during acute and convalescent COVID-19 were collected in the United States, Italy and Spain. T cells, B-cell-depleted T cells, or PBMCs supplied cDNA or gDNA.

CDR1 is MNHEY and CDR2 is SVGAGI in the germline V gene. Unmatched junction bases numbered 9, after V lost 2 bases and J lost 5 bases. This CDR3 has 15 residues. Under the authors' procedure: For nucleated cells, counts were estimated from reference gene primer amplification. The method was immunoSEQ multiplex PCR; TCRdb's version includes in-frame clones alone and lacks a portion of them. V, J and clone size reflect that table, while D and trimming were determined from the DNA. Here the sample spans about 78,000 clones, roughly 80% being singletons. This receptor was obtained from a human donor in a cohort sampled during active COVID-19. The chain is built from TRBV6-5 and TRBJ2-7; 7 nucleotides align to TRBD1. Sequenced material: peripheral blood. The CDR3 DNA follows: TGTGCCAGCAGTTACAAAAACAGGGGTCGGAACGAGCAGTACTTC. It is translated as CASSYKNRGRNEQYF.